This TCR beta chain was found in a study of breast tumors, draining lymph nodes, adjacent tissues (dated by TCRdb to 2016 to 2017). A note on the overall study: TCR beta repertoires were compared across tumor, adjacent nontumor tissue and axillary lymph nodes obtained from breast cancer patients. The study aimed to assess the relationships and possible T-cell exchange between tumor, surrounding tissue and draining lymph node repertoires in human breast cancer.

The instrument given in TCRdb is Illumina HiSeq 2000. TCR beta chain libraries were generated by multiplex PCR amplification. The amplified TCR beta chain products were analyzed by high-throughput sequencing. The public sequencing data were trimmed at Q25 with fastp and processed into clonotypes with MiXCR by TCRdb, which kept only in-frame beta chains. Identical CDR3 protein sequences are pooled into one entry, listed with their most common genes and DNA. In all, the sample holds roughly 130,000 distinct CDR3 sequences, and about 20% of those were seen once. The ten largest clones take up under 4.5% of the sample. The research as a whole found: The conclusion that tumor T cells originate in lymph nodes was presented as consistent with a hypothesis rather than as directly demonstrated. The data were judged consistent with most tumor T cells deriving from the lymph node and then expanding within tumor tissue. Tumor T-cell repertoires showed less diversity than lymph node repertoires and more diversity than nontumor tissue repertoires, and tumor T-cell repertoires showed preferential V and J gene usage. Tumor and nontumor tissue repertoires were significantly more similar in luminal-like than in basal-like breast cancer.

Counted from cysteine to phenylalanine, this CDR3 has 13 amino acids. Only the CDR3 DNA is retained, 39 bases long and in frame from the first base. V and J are truncated by 5 bases and 5 bases respectively, leaving an intervening sequence of 12 bases. This clonotype appeared many times. Its specific antigen is unknown. Per-base quality was not reported, and no clone a single base away is much larger than it. Lymph node samples came from the axillary draining lymph nodes of breast cancer patients. The sample consisted of axillary lymph node tissue. The TCR comes from a female donor with breast cancer. Some clones in this sample may be carry-over from other donors' samples. This chain is built from TRBV12-3 or TRBV12-4 and TRBJ1-2, with an unclear D gene assignment. The CDR3 amino acid sequence is: CASSNSPTYGYTF. In nucleotides, the sequence is TGTGCCAGCAGTAATAGCCCTACTTATGGCTACACCTTC.